The 27 T cell receptor beta chains listed next were all sequenced from one sample in a study of cytomegalovirus exposure and HLA in healthy donors. Only in-frame clones appear in the TCRdb table, and some are missing; sequencing was by immunoSEQ multiplex PCR. The sample shows 150,000 to 160,000 clones, around 83% of them seen only once. Sequencing was performed on PBMCs. Every receptor here comes from a human donor in good health.

The V gene is TRBV29-1, the J gene TRBJ2-1; TRBD1 matches at 7 bases. CDR3 length: 13 amino acids. V shed 6 bases and J 4 bases; nucleotides not matched to a gene: 6. Germline V CDR1 and CDR2: SQVTM, ANQGSEA. CDR3 loop: CSVSTGSYNEQFF. The DNA for the CDR3 is TGCAGCGTCTCGACAGGGTCTTACAATGAGCAGTTCTTC.

The chain is built from TRBV6-1 and TRBJ2-7, with a tentative D call TRBD1 (6 bases). Trimming pared 4 bases from V and 2 bases from J, leaving 12 bases between. The CDR3 is 14 residues long. Germline assignment: CDR1 MNHNS and CDR2 SASEGT. The CDR3 nucleotides read TGTGCCAGCAGTGTAACAGGGACACCCTACGAGCAGTACTTC. It codes for CASSVTGTPYEQYF.

The DNA of the CDR3 is TGTGCCAGCAGTGAATTATTGGGTACCAGCGGGAGTGGGACCCAGTACTTC. This sequence encodes CASSELLGTSGSGTQYF. The gene calls are TRBV25-1 and TRBJ2-5; 8 bases are shared with TRBD2. With 1 base clipped from V and 7 bases from J, the junction kept 14 bases outside the gene matches. The CDR3 extends over 17 amino acids. Germline V gene data show CDR1 as MGHDK and CDR2 as SYGVNS.

The rearrangement links TRBV7-3 to TRBJ2-1, with 8 bases that match TRBD2. Germline lookup yields CDR1 SGHTA and CDR2 FQGTGA. J gave up 8 bases and V 4 bases, and 10 bases lay outside the gene matches. The CDR3 contains 15 residues. CDR3 loop: CASSWAGGAQDEQFF. CDR3 bases: TGTGCCAGCAGCTGGGCCGGGGGGGCCCAGGATGAGCAGTTCTTC.

The CDR3 region has the DNA TGTGCCAGCTCACCATTCGTTAGCGGGAACACCGGGGAGCTGTTTTTT. It encodes CASSPFVSGNTGELFF. The V and J genes are TRBV18 and TRBJ2-2; a possible D gene is TRBD2 (6 bases). CDR3 size: 16 residues. V was cut by 2 bases and J by 1 base, with 11 bases left in between. Germline CDR1 and CDR2: KGHSH and LQKENI.

The chain links TRBV28 to TRBJ2-7, with TRBD2 as a possible D gene (6 bases). Per the germline V gene, CDR1 is MDHEN and CDR2 is SYDVKM. This CDR3 spans 15 amino acids. The V and J ends lost 2 bases and 5 bases respectively, with 16 bases between them. The CDR3 nucleotides read TGTGCCAGCAGTTTAGGGGGACGGGGGTCCGACGAGCAGTACTTC. This encodes CASSLGGRGSDEQYF.

CDR3 protein: CASSLHGGQGNEKLFF. CDR3 nucleotides: TGTGCCAGCAGCTTACATGGGGGACAGGGGAATGAAAAACTGTTTTTT. The chain carries TRBV7-9 and TRBJ1-4; 10 nucleotides agree with TRBD1. The V gene's germline CDR1 is SEHNR and CDR2 FQNEAQ (reference sequence). V lost 2 bases, J lost 5 bases, and 5 bases stayed unmatched. The CDR3 sequence is 16 residues long.

The chain joins TRBV11-2 to TRBJ2-3; no clear D gene. Trimming removed 5 bases from V and 3 bases from J, with 6 bases in between. The CDR3 has 12 residues. CDR1 and CDR2 from the germline V gene are SGHAT and FQNNGV. CDR3 protein: CASSPMTDTQYF. Here the CDR3 DNA reads TGTGCCAGCAGCCCCATGACAGATACGCAGTATTTT.

The chain employs TRBV6-4 and TRBJ2-1; possibly TRBD1 for D (6 bases). The germline V gene encodes CDR1 MRHNA and CDR2 SNTAGT. V was shortened by 4 bases and J by 9 bases, with 13 bases between the two germline ends. The CDR3 has 13 amino acids. The CDR3 sequence: CASSGGLGAEQFF. The DNA for the CDR3 is TGTGCCAGCAGTGGGGGGTTGGGGGCTGAGCAGTTCTTC.

The CDR3 is CATEPGSGANVLTF. CDR3 bases: TGTGCCACCGAACCAGGGTCTGGGGCCAACGTCCTGACTTTC. J is TRBJ2-6 and V is TRBV15, with D perhaps matching TRBD1 (5 bases). V dropped 8 bases and J dropped 1 base, with 9 bases sitting between them. Germline V CDR1 and CDR2: LNHNV, YYDKDF (reference sequence). This CDR3 comprises 14 residues.

The table lists this clone with a count of one. This chain uses TRBV9 with TRBJ2-6; the D is unclear. The length of the CDR3 is 15 residues. CDR1 is SGDLS and CDR2 is YYNGEE in the germline V gene. The ends were cut back, 0 bases at V and 0 bases at J, with 4 bases in the middle. CDR3 in amino acids: CASSVVSSGANVLTF. For the CDR3, the DNA is TGTGCCAGCAGCGTAGTGAGCTCTGGGGCCAACGTCCTGACTTTC.

Worth noting for this clone: At the DNA level, this CDR3 is encoded by other sequences in the same sample as well. V is TRBV7-2 and J is TRBJ1-1; D is uncertain. Between the trimmed V and J ends, which lost 5 bases and 1 base, there was a span of 8 bases. The CDR3 is 13 amino acids. Germline V gene sequence: CDR1 SGHTA, CDR2 FQGNSA. CDR3: CASSPRQNTEAFF. The CDR3 bases are TGTGCCAGCAGCCCCCGACAGAACACTGAAGCTTTCTTT. Supplemented by reference TRBV7-2 and TRBJ1-1, the full variable domain reads GAGVSQSPSNKVTEKGKDVELRCDPISGHTALYWYRQSLGQGLEFLIYFQGNSAPDKSGLPSDRFSAERTGGSVSTLTIQRTQQEDSAVYLCASSPRQNTEAFFGQGTRLTVV.

This chain joins TRBV9 and TRBJ1-4; the D is unclear. The ends were cut back, 4 bases at V and 5 bases at J, with 6 bases in the middle. Germline CDR1 SGDLS, CDR2 YYNGEE. This CDR3 has 12 amino acids. This CDR3 reads CASSPSNEKLFF. The CDR3 region has the DNA TGTGCCAGCAGCCCTTCGAATGAAAAACTGTTTTTT.

The chain employs TRBV27 and TRBJ2-1, with 9 bases lining up with TRBD1. CDR3 length: 20 amino acids. The J segment lost 4 bases and the V segment lost 0 bases, leaving 16 bases of the junction unmatched. Germline V gene data show CDR1 as MNHEY and CDR2 as SMNVEV (reference sequence). The CDR3 sequence is CASSLSVTGGIGGLYNEQFF. As DNA, the CDR3 is TGTGCCAGCAGTTTATCTGTGACAGGGGGAATAGGGGGCCTATACAATGAGCAGTTCTTC.

The chain has TRBV4-1 and TRBJ1-1; 8 bases are shared with TRBD1. Trimming removed 4 bases from V and 10 bases from J; junction bases left unmatched: 8. This CDR3 region has 13 residues. CDR1 is MGHRA, CDR2 YSYEKL, per germline. The CDR3 protein is CASSPQGASLAFF. The CDR3 DNA reads TGCGCCAGCAGCCCCCAGGGGGCATCGTTAGCTTTCTTT.

CDR3 sequence: CASSEVYVASRNEQYF. Written as DNA, the CDR3 is TGTGCCAGCAGTGAGGTGTATGTGGCTAGTCGAAACGAGCAGTACTTC. The V gene is TRBV2, the J gene TRBJ2-7; no reliable D call. Looked up from germline, CDR1 is SNHLY and CDR2 is FYNNEI. This CDR3 region has 16 residues. V was clipped by 3 bases and J by 5 bases, with 20 bases between them.

This rearrangement joins TRBV2 to TRBJ1-2; D gene uncertain. The CDR3 loop spans 15 amino acids. V was shortened by 1 base and J by 4 bases, with 13 bases between the two germline ends. The germline V gene has CDR1 SNHLY and CDR2 FYNNEI. Here the CDR3 DNA reads TGTGCCAGCAGTGAAGGGAGGGTATTGTTCTATGGCTACACCTTC. Residues: CASSEGRVLFYGYTF.

This clone was found a few times. The gene calls are TRBV29-1 and TRBJ1-2; D possibly corresponds to TRBD1 (6 bases). The CDR3 runs to 11 residues. V lost 7 bases to trimming and J lost 7 bases, with 13 bases between them. Germline CDR1 and CDR2: SQVTM and ANQGSEA. CDR3 protein: CSALEGGGYTF. The CDR3 region has the DNA TGCAGCGCCCTGGAAGGGGGTGGCTACACCTTC.

This clone was seen just once. CDR3 DNA sequence: TGTGCCAGCAGCTCCGGGACAGGGTTGACCGGAGAGACCCAGTACTTC. Its translation: CASSSGTGLTGETQYF. The rearrangement links TRBV5-6 to TRBJ2-5, with 9 nucleotides matching TRBD1. Germline V CDR1 and CDR2: SGHDT, YYEEEE. Losses at the gene ends were 3 bases for V and 4 bases for J; bases not matched to a gene: 10. CDR3 length: 16 residues. Combining the CDR3 with reference TRBV5-6 and TRBJ2-5 gives the whole variable domain DAGVTQSPTHLIKTRGQQVTLRCSPKSGHDTVSWYQQALGQGPQFIFQYYEEEERQRGNFPDRFSGHQFPNYSSELNVNALLLGDSALYLCASSSGTGLTGETQYFGPGTRLLVL.

This clone was recorded a few times. V usage is TRBV18 and J usage is TRBJ1-5; D gene uncertain. The CDR3 extends over 13 amino acids. Trimming stripped 3 bases from V and 7 bases from J, with 10 bases between. From germline, CDR1 is KGHSH and CDR2 LQKENI. The CDR3 spells CASSPRLSQPQHF. The CDR3, as DNA: TGTGCCAGCTCACCGAGATTGAGCCAGCCCCAGCATTTT.

The chain links TRBV2 to TRBJ1-1; D call uncertain. This CDR3 spans 13 amino acids. Trimming took off 4 bases at V and 1 base at J, with 7 bases between the two ends. From germline, CDR1 is SNHLY and CDR2 FYNNEI. CDR3 coding DNA: TGTGCCAGCAGTGTGGAGAAGAACACTGAAGCTTTCTTT. This codes for CASSVEKNTEAFF.

J is TRBJ2-1 and V is TRBV11-2; the match to TRBD2 covers 7 bases. Per the germline V gene, CDR1 is SGHAT and CDR2 is FQNNGV. V dropped 3 bases and J dropped 7; count of bases not matched to a gene: 3. CDR3 length: 13 amino acids. CDR3 sequence reads: CASSLTSTNEQFF. CDR3 bases: TGTGCCAGCAGCTTGACTAGCACGAATGAGCAGTTCTTC.

The rearrangement joins TRBV28 to TRBJ1-4, with a possible D match to TRBD1 (5 bases). CDR3 length: 16 amino acids. The germline CDR1 and CDR2 sequences are MDHEN and SYDVKM. V was pared by 6 bases and J by 5 bases, with 19 bases between. In DNA, the CDR3 is TGTGCCAGCAGCCCCCTCCCCAGGGCAGAAAATGAAAAACTGTTTTTT. The encoded protein is CASSPLPRAENEKLFF.

J is TRBJ1-1 and V is TRBV19; 8 bases match TRBD1. Germline trimming cut 5 bases from V and 2 bases from J; bases unmatched to any gene: 7. Germline CDR1 is LNHDA and CDR2 is SQIVND (reference sequence). This CDR3 spans 15 amino acids. In DNA form, the CDR3 reads TGTGCCAGTAGTGCCAAACAGGGGGAAAACACTGAAGCTTTCTTT. It is translated as CASSAKQGENTEAFF. The full variable domain, rest sourced from reference TRBV19 and TRBJ1-1, is DGGITQSPKYLFRKEGQNVTLSCEQNLNHDAMYWYRQDPGQGLRLIYYSQIVNDFQKGDIAEGYSVSREKKESFPLTVTSAQKNPTAFYLCASSAKQGENTEAFFGQGTRLTVV.

The DNA for the CDR3 is TGCGCCAGCAGTCAAAAGCGGGGAGTGACCTACAATGAGCAGTTCTTC. Translation: CASSQKRGVTYNEQFF. The V call is TRBV23-1, the J call TRBJ2-1, with 7 positions matching TRBD2. TRBV23-1 carries the ORF label, with uncertain function. V shed 2 bases and J 2 bases; nucleotides not matched to a gene: 6. CDR3 length: 16 amino acids.

The rearrangement uses TRBV9 and TRBJ2-7, with 10 bases that match TRBD2. The CDR3 totals 15 residues. Trimming cost V 3 bases and J 4 bases; bases outside gene matches: 7. Germline V gene sequence: CDR1 SGDLS, CDR2 YYNGEE. The CDR3 nucleotides read TGTGCCAGCAGCGCAGAACCGGGACTAGCGTACGAGCAGTACTTC. This sequence encodes CASSAEPGLAYEQYF.

This chain uses TRBV20-1 with TRBJ2-7; no firm D call. CDR1 and CDR2 from the germline V gene are DFQATT and SNEGSKA (reference sequence). V lost 4 bases, J lost 5 bases, and 9 bases lay in between. The CDR3 totals 11 residues. The CDR3 protein is CSANQLDEQYF. The CDR3 coding sequence is TGCAGTGCTAACCAATTAGACGAGCAGTACTTC.